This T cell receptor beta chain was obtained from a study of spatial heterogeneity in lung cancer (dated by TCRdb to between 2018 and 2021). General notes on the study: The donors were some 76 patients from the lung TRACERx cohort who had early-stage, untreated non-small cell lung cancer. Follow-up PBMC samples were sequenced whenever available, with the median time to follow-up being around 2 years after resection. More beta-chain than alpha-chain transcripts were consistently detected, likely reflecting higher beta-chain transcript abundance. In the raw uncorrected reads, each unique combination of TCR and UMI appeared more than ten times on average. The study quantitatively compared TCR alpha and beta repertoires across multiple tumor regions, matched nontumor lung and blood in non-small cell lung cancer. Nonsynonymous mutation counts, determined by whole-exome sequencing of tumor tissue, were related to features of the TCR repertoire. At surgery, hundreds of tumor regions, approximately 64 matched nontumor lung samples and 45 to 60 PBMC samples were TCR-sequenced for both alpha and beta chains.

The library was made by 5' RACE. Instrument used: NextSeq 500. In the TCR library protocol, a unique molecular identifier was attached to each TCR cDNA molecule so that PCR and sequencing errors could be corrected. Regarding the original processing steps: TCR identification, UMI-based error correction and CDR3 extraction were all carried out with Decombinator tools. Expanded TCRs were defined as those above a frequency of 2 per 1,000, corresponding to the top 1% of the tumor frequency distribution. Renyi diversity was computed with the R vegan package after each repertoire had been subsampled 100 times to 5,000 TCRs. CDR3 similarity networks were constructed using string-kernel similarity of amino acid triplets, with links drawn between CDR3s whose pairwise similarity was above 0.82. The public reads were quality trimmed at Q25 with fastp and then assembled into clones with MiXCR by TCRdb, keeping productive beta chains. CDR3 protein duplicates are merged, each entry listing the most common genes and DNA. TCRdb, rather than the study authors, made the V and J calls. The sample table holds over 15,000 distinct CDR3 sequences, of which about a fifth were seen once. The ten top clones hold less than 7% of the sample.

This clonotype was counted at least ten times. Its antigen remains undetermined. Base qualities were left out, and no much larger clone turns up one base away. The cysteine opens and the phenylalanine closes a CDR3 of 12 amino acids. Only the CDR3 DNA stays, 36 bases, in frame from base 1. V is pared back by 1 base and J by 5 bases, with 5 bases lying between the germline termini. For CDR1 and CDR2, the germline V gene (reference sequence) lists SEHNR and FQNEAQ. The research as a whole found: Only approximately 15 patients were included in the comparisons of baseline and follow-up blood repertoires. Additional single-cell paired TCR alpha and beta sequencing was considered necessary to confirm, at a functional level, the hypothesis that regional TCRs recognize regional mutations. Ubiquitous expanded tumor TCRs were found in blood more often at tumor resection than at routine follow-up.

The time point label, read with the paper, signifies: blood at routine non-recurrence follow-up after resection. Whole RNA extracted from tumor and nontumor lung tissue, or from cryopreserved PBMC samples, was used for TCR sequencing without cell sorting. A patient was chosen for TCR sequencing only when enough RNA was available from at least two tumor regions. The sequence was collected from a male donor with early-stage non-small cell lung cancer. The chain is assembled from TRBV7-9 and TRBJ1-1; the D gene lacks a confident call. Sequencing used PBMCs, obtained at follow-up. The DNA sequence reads TGTGCCAGCAGCTTAGACGTTACTGAAGCTTTCTTT. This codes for CASSLDVTEAFF.